A single sample gave rise to the 20 T cell receptor beta chains below, sequenced in a study of human T cells and chemical hapten exposure. As to time point: pre-sensitization, week 0. This sample's treatment: therapeutic diphenylcyclopropenone sensitization with weekly scalp DPC. MiXCR was run by TCRdb on the RACE reads, yielding one entry per CDR3 protein. Of 90,000 or so distinct CDR3 sequences listed, roughly 8.5% were seen once; the top ten hold 2.5% to 3%. Material: whole blood, obtained in connection with sensitization to the hapten diphenylcyclopropenone (DPC). These receptors were collected from a man aged 35 to 55 with alopecia areata. Some clones in this sample may be carry-over from other donors' samples.

A few counts support this clonotype. The chain carries TRBV7-9 and TRBJ2-4; D gene ambiguous. V lost 0 bases, J lost 8 bases, and 2 bases lay in between. CDR3 length: 11 amino acids. CDR1 is SEHNR, CDR2 FQNEAQ, per germline (reference sequence). In nucleotides, the CDR3 is TGTGCCAGCAGCTTAGCAGACATTCAGTACTTC. Its protein product is CASSLADIQYF.

This clonotype was detected ten times or more. V gene TRBV19 combines with J gene TRBJ1-5; 8 nucleotides line up with TRBD1. V lost 6 bases to trimming and J lost 3 bases; unmatched junction nucleotides: 10. CDR1 LNHDA and CDR2 SQIVND come from the germline V gene (reference sequence). This CDR3 has 16 residues. CDR3 in DNA: TGTGCCAGTAGCAAACAGGGGGGTCTTTCCAATCAGCCCCAGCATTTT. It encodes CASSKQGGLSNQPQHF.

In this sample, this clonotype turned up many times. The V gene is TRBV4-3, the J gene TRBJ1-5; D possibly corresponds to TRBD1 (5 bases). Germline V lookup: CDR1 LGHNA, CDR2 YSLEER. V was clipped by 1 base and J by 2 bases, with 9 bases between them. The CDR3 extends over 15 amino acids. Here the CDR3 reads CASSQVTGGNQPQHF. The CDR3 nucleotides are TGCGCCAGCAGCCAAGTTACGGGGGGCAATCAGCCCCAGCATTTT.

The chain couples TRBV9 to TRBJ1-1, with TRBD1 matching over 8 bases. Germline V gene data show CDR1 as SGDLS and CDR2 as YYNGEE. This CDR3 is built from 15 residues. The V gene end was trimmed by 3 bases and the J gene end by 4 bases; junction bases not matched to a gene: 8. CDR3 region: CASSGTGGRFTEAFF. The CDR3 coding sequence is TGTGCCAGCAGCGGCACAGGGGGTCGATTCACTGAAGCTTTCTTT. Combining the CDR3 with reference TRBV9 and TRBJ1-1 gives the whole variable domain DSGVTQTPKHLITATGQRVTLRCSPRSGDLSVYWYQQSLDQGLQFLIQYYNGEERAKGNILERFSAQQFPDLHSELNLSSLELGDSALYFCASSGTGGRFTEAFFGQGTRLTVV.

This clonotype occurred many times. This sequence joins TRBV29-1 and TRBJ2-3; 7 nucleotides align to TRBD2. Germline-derived CDR1 and CDR2 are SQVTM and ANQGSEA. The CDR3 is made up of 17 amino acids. V was clipped by 4 bases and J by 3 bases; unmatched bases: 16. CDR3 in amino acids: CSVAAGADKGRTDTQYF. DNA of the CDR3: TGCAGCGTTGCCGCGGGAGCCGACAAGGGACGGACAGATACGCAGTATTTT.

This clonotype was found a few times. The CDR3 bases are TGTGCCAGTACCTTAGGGGGGGGGAACACAGATACGCAGTATTTT. This translates into CASTLGGGNTDTQYF. This rearrangement joins TRBV19 to TRBJ2-3, with a weak D call TRBD2 (7 bases). The CDR3 totals 15 residues. The germline V and J ends were trimmed by 7 bases and 2 bases, with 16 bases remaining between them. The germline V gene encodes CDR1 LNHDA and CDR2 SQIVND (reference sequence).

The chain couples TRBV7-6 to TRBJ2-7; TRBD1 agrees at 8 bases. The germline CDR1 and CDR2 sequences are SGHVS and FNYEAQ. CDR3 length: 17 residues. The junction had 15 bases not matched to a gene; V was cut back by 4 bases and J by 4 bases. The CDR3 DNA reads as TGTGCCAGCAGCTCGCCACTGGTCGGACAGGGCAAGTACGAGCAGTACTTC. Its protein product is CASSSPLVGQGKYEQYF. Filled out from reference TRBV7-6 and TRBJ2-7, the complete variable domain reads GAGVSQSPRYKVTKRGQDVALRCDPISGHVSLYWYRQALGQGPEFLTYFNYEAQQDKSGLPNDRFSAERPEGSISTLTIQRTEQRDSAMYRCASSSPLVGQGKYEQYFGPGTRLTVT.

This clonotype was observed many times. This chain connects TRBV28 to TRBJ1-6, with TRBD1 matching 7 bases. V gave up 6 bases and J gave up 10 bases; unmatched junction bases: 12. Germline lookup yields CDR1 MDHEN and CDR2 SYDVKM. The CDR3 sequence is 15 residues long. In nucleotides, the CDR3 is TGTGCCAGCAGCCCGCCGGGACAGACAGGGTCACCCCTCCACTTT. Protein product: CASSPPGQTGSPLHF.

There are many counts of this clonotype. The chain is built from TRBV4-1 and TRBJ2-1; D perhaps matches TRBD2 (6 bases). The CDR3 has 14 amino acids. Looked up from germline, CDR1 is MGHRA and CDR2 is YSYEKL. V lost 3 bases and J lost 8, with 14 bases in between. The DNA for the CDR3 is TGCGCCAGCAGCCATCTTTACGGGAGCGATGAGCAGTTCTTC. Its protein is CASSHLYGSDEQFF.

This clonotype has a count of ten or more. V usage is TRBV12-3 or TRBV12-4 and J usage is TRBJ2-3, with 10 bases identical to TRBD1. This CDR3 has 16 amino acids. J gave up 4 bases and V 5 bases, and 9 bases lay outside the gene matches. The CDR3 nucleotides are TGTGCCAGCAGTCAACTCTCGGGACAGGGGCCAGATACGCAGTATTTT. Protein product: CASSQLSGQGPDTQYF.

This clonotype was detected a few times. The chain combines TRBV11-1 with TRBJ2-3, with D maybe TRBD2 (5 bases). With 9 bases removed from V and 5 bases from J, the gap between germline ends came to 9 bases. Germline V gene data show CDR1 as SGHAT and CDR2 as FQDESV (reference sequence). This CDR3 is 11 amino acids long. The CDR3 coding sequence is TGTGCCAGTGGAGGTGGAGATACGCAGTATTTT. As protein: CASGGGDTQYF.

V usage is TRBV3-1 and J usage is TRBJ2-1; TRBD1 matches 10 bases. Germline CDR1 LGHDT, CDR2 YNNKEL (reference sequence). The CDR3 sequence is 14 residues long. V lost 1 base and J lost 11; bases outside the gene matches: 5. The chain's CDR3 is CASSQGQGAGKQFF. The CDR3 DNA follows: TGTGCCAGCAGCCAAGGACAGGGGGCGGGTAAGCAGTTCTTC.

A few counts support this clonotype. The chain employs TRBV6-1 and TRBJ2-3; 7 bases line up with TRBD2. Per germline, CDR1 MNHNS and CDR2 SASEGT. CDR3 length: 15 residues. V shed 11 bases and J 2 bases; nucleotides not matched to a gene: 13. This chain's CDR3 is CAGRYGAGDTDTQYF. In DNA, the CDR3 is TGTGCCGGCCGCTATGGTGCGGGAGACACAGATACGCAGTATTTT.

The rearrangement links TRBV5-6 to TRBJ2-3, with 8 nucleotides matching TRBD1. This CDR3 has 13 amino acids. CDR1 and CDR2 from the germline V gene are SGHDT and YYEEEE. With V trimmed by 5 bases and J by 4 bases, 3 bases remained unmatched. For the CDR3, the DNA is TGTGCCAGCAGTCCAGGGGGCGCAGATACGCAGTATTTT. Residues: CASSPGGADTQYF.

The sample holds a few counts of this clonotype. The V and J genes are TRBV6-6 and TRBJ1-1; 7 positions match TRBD1. Trimming removed 2 bases from V and 4 bases from J; junction bases left unmatched: 7. Germline CDR1 is MNHNY and CDR2 is SVGAGI (reference sequence). The CDR3 has 15 residues. CDR3 bases: TGTGCCAGCAGTTACCCGACAGGGAGGGCCACTGAAGCTTTCTTT. It yields the protein CASSYPTGRATEAFF.

V usage is TRBV19 and J usage is TRBJ2-2, with 8 bases lining up with TRBD2. CDR3 length: 14 amino acids. Germline loops: CDR1 LNHDA, CDR2 SQIVND (reference sequence). J gave up 7 bases and V 11 bases, and 12 bases lay outside the gene matches. The DNA for the CDR3 is TGTGCCGTTAAGTCTCTGCGGGAGGTCGGGGAGCTGTTTTTT. Translated: CAVKSLREVGELFF.

This clonotype came up many times. This sequence joins TRBV20-1 and TRBJ2-5; 8 bases map to TRBD2. The CDR3 contains 13 residues. The germline gives CDR1 DFQATT, CDR2 SNEGSKA (reference sequence). Trimming took 4 bases from V and 4 from J; bases not matched to a gene: 5. The DNA of the CDR3 is TGCAGTGCTAAAGGCGGGAGGCGAGAGACCCAGTACTTC. Its protein is CSAKGGRRETQYF.

This clonotype has a handful of counts. The chain links TRBV7-8 to TRBJ2-1; D is uncertain. Germline values: CDR1 SGHVS, CDR2 FQNEAQ. The germline V and J ends were trimmed by 2 bases and 12 bases, with 14 bases remaining between them. CDR3 length: 13 amino acids. In DNA, the CDR3 is TGTGCCAGCAGCTTAAAGTCTGGAGTGGGGCAGTTCTTC. As protein: CASSLKSGVGQFF.

The chain links TRBV25-1 to TRBJ2-7; no definite D call. The CDR3 runs to 12 residues. CDR1 and CDR2 from the germline V gene are MGHDK and SYGVNS. V lost 5 bases to trimming and J lost 1 base, with 6 bases between them. The CDR3 coding sequence is TGTGCCAGCAGTATCGGGTCCTACGAGCAGTACTTC. Its translation: CASSIGSYEQYF.

This clonotype was picked up many times. V is TRBV12-3 or TRBV12-4 and J is TRBJ2-3; unclear D gene. With 5 bases removed from V and 6 bases from J, the gap between germline ends came to 18 bases. This CDR3 spans 15 amino acids. CDR3 coding DNA: TGTGCCAGCAGTCCAGGTGGGCCATCCTTCGATACGCAGTATTTT. Translation: CASSPGGPSFDTQYF.